This TCR beta chain comes out of a study of tumor and adjacent non-tumor tissue in lung cancer. Across the study: Patients were aged about 31 to 76, 10 men and roughly 5 women, stage I to III. Each sample yielded 4 million to 5 million productive TCRbeta reads on average.

RNA was extracted from bulk tissue without any cell sorting. Newly diagnosed lung cancer patients had thoracic surgery in China, August–late 2014, without prior chemotherapy. Trimming cost V 3 bases and J 7 bases, with 18 bases left between them. CDR3 length equals 14 residues. Germline V gene sequence: CDR1 SQVTM, CDR2 ANQGSEA. A modified ARM-PCR protocol with three rounds of nested PCR amplified TCRbeta. TCRdb fed the multiplex PCR reads into MiXCR, producing one record per CDR3 protein. The sample has 95,000 to 150,000 distinct CDR3 sequences; over 65% are singletons. This TCR was recovered from a man between 25 and 39 years old with non-small cell lung cancer. J is TRBJ1-1 and V is TRBV29-1; D unresolved. Sequencing input: lung tumor tissue. In nucleotides, the CDR3 is TGCAGCGTTGAGGGTTCAATAGCGAAGATTGAAGCTTTCTTT. Its protein product is CSVEGSIAKIEAFF.